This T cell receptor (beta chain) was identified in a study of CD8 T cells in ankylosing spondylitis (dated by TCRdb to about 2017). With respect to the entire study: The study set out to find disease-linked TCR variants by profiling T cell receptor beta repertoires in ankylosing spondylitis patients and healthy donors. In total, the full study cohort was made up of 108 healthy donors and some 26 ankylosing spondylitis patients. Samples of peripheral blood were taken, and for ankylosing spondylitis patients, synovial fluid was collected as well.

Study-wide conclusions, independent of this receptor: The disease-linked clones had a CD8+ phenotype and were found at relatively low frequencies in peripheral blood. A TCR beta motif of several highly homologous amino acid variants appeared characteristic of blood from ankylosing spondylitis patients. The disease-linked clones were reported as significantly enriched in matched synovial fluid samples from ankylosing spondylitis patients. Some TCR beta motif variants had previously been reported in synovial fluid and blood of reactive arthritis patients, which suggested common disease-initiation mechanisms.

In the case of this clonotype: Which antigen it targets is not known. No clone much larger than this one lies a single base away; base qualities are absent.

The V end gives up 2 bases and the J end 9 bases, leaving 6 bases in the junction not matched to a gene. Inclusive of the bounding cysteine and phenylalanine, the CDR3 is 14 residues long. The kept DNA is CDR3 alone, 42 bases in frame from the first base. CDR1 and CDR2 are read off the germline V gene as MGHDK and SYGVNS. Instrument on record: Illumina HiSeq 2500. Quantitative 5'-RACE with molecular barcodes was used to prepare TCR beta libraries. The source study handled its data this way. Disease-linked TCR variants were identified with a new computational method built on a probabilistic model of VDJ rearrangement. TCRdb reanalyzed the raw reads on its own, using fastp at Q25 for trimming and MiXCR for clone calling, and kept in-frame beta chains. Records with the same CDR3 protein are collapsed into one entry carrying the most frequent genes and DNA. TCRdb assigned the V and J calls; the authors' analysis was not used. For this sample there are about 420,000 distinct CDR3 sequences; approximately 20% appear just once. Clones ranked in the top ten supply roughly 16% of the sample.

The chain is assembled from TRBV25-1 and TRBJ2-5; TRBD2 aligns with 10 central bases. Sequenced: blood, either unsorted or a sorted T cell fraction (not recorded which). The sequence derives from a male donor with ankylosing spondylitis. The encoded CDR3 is CASSEMGSGRAQYF. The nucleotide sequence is TGTGCCAGCAGTGAAATGGGCAGCGGGAGGGCCCAGTACTTC.